The 7 T cell receptor beta chains below were found in one sample sequenced in a study of Graves' ophthalmopathy and Graves' hyperthyroidism. CDR3 regions of TCR beta were amplified from RNA transcripts. HTBI-primed RT-PCR formed the first round, and a multiplex PCR formed the second. TCRdb independently ran MiXCR on the multiplex PCR reads; one entry per CDR3 protein. The repertoire holds hundreds of thousands of distinct CDR3 sequences, with approximately 40% as singletons. Material: peripheral blood. The receptor source for this set is an adult man with Graves' ophthalmopathy.

This chain connects TRBV2 to TRBJ2-7, with TRBD2 matching 9 bases. With V trimmed by 5 bases and J by 3 bases, 8 bases remained unmatched. CDR3 length: 15 amino acids. Germline CDR1 reads SNHLY; CDR2 reads FYNNEI. CDR3 protein: CASSPKLAGIYEQYF. CDR3 nucleotides: TGTGCCAGCAGTCCTAAACTAGCGGGTATCTACGAGCAGTACTTC.

The chain recombines TRBV20-1 with TRBJ1-5; 7 nucleotides agree with TRBD1. Germline assignment: CDR1 DFQATT and CDR2 SNEGSKA (reference sequence). The CDR3 is 16 residues long. Trimming cost V 6 bases and J 3 bases; bases outside gene matches: 14. The CDR3 region has the DNA TGCAGTGCCGAGAGAACAGGGGCTGTAGTCAATCAGCCCCAGCATTTT. Translation: CSAERTGAVVNQPQHF.

This clonotype was detected many times. The chain has TRBV7-2 and TRBJ1-5; no clear D. Germline assignment: CDR1 SGHTA and CDR2 FQGNSA. Trimming stripped 1 base from V and 8 bases from J, with 6 bases between. The CDR3 is 12 residues long. DNA for the CDR3: TGTGCCAGCAGCTTAGATCGCAAGCCCCAGCATTTT. Translation gives CASSLDRKPQHF. Using reference TRBV7-2 and TRBJ1-5 for the parts outside the CDR3, the full variable domain is GAGVSQSPSNKVTEKGKDVELRCDPISGHTALYWYRQSLGQGLEFLIYFQGNSAPDKSGLPSDRFSAERTGGSVSTLTIQRTQQEDSAVYLCASSLDRKPQHFGDGTRLSIL.

This clonotype appeared many times. This sequence joins TRBV7-9 and TRBJ1-1, with D unclear. Germline lookup yields CDR1 SEHNR and CDR2 FQNEAQ (reference sequence). The CDR3 consists of 14 residues. V was shortened by 3 bases and J by 4 bases, with 12 bases between the two germline ends. The CDR3 loop reads CASSFPAPSTEAFF. DNA of the CDR3: TGTGCCAGCAGCTTCCCAGCCCCTTCCACTGAAGCTTTCTTT.

Only one count was recorded for this clonotype. The J gene is TRBJ1-2, the V gene TRBV9; 7 bases agree with TRBD1. Germline CDR1 SGDLS, CDR2 YYNGEE. There are 17 residues in the CDR3. The V gene end was trimmed by 4 bases and the J gene end by 5 bases; junction bases not matched to a gene: 17. CDR3 protein: CASSQGGTNRGWYGYTF. CDR3 DNA: TGTGCCAGCAGCCAAGGGGGGACGAACAGGGGATGGTATGGCTACACCTTC.

This clonotype was counted between two and nine times. The gene calls are TRBV20-1 and TRBJ1-4; possible D gene TRBD1, 6 bases. V was shortened by 5 bases and J by 6 bases, with 13 bases between the two germline ends. Germline loops: CDR1 DFQATT, CDR2 SNEGSKA (reference sequence). This CDR3 spans 13 amino acids. The CDR3 region is CSAPQGRDEKLFF. DNA of the CDR3: TGCAGTGCTCCCCAGGGGCGGGATGAAAAACTGTTTTTT.

V usage is TRBV10-3 and J usage is TRBJ2-6, with TRBD2 as a possible D gene (5 bases). Germline CDR1 ENHRY, CDR2 SYGVKD. V gave up 3 bases and J gave up 0 bases, with 9 bases separating them. The CDR3 sequence is 16 residues long. CDR3 sequence: CAISEARASGANVLTF. The DNA of the CDR3 is TGTGCCATCAGTGAAGCGAGGGCCTCTGGGGCCAACGTCCTGACTTTC.